These 30 T cell receptor beta chains were all obtained from the same sample, sequenced in a study of T cell changes during pregnancy in multiple sclerosis. Measured with immunoSEQ multiplex PCR; TCRdb has only the in-frame clones, and not every one. The sample includes over 30,000 clones, about 90% seen only once; the top ten take approximately 2.6%. The input for sequencing was CD4+ T cells from peripheral blood mononuclear cells, taken in the third trimester of pregnancy. These receptors were taken from a female donor in good health, enrolled as a control in a pregnancy study.

The rearrangement joins TRBV27 to TRBJ2-3; D call uncertain. Trimming removed 3 bases from V and 0 bases from J, with 13 bases in between. CDR3 length equals 16 residues. The germline V gene has CDR1 MNHEY and CDR2 SMNVEV (reference sequence). The CDR3 DNA sequence: TGTGCCAGCAGTTTTATCAGCGTGCCTAGCACAGATACGCAGTATTTT. As protein: CASSFISVPSTDTQYF.

The CDR3 sequence is CASSTGQTYTDTQYF. CDR3 nucleotide sequence: TGTGCCAGCAGTACGGGACAGACTTACACAGATACGCAGTATTTT. The chain carries TRBV7-9 and TRBJ2-3; 7 bases agree with TRBD1. The CDR3 is made up of 15 amino acids. Trimming at V came to 6 bases and at J to 2 bases, leaving 8 bases not matched to a gene. Germline values: CDR1 SEHNR, CDR2 FQNEAQ (reference sequence).

This rearrangement joins TRBV27 to TRBJ1-2, with 10 nucleotides matching TRBD1. This CDR3 comprises 15 residues. With 5 bases clipped from V and 4 bases from J, the junction kept 7 bases outside the gene matches. CDR1 is MNHEY and CDR2 is SMNVEV in the germline V gene (reference sequence). The CDR3 here is CASSPRDRGAYGYTF. The DNA of the CDR3 is TGTGCCAGCAGTCCTCGGGACAGGGGTGCCTATGGCTACACCTTC.

Points on this clone: Compared with germline, one end of the junction differs, possibly owing to a read error. The V and J genes are TRBV10-3 and TRBJ1-1; D is unresolved. The CDR3 runs 10 residues. CDR1 is ENHRY, CDR2 SYGVKD, per germline. The chain's CDR3 is CGVANTEASF. The CDR3 nucleotides read TGCGGGGTGGCGAACACTGAAGCTTCCTTT.

The chain links TRBV9 to TRBJ2-1; 9 bases map to TRBD1. The length of the CDR3 is 17 residues. J gave up 7 bases and V 0 bases, and 11 bases lay outside the gene matches. CDR1 and CDR2 (germline): SGDLS, YYNGEE. The CDR3 bases are TGTGCCAGCAGCGTAGGTGGTCCGGACAGGGGTTGGAATGAGCAGTTCTTC. Translating gives CASSVGGPDRGWNEQFF.

In this sample, this clone turned up once. This chain joins TRBV11-2 and TRBJ2-6; TRBD1 is a possible D gene (7 bases). V was pared by 1 base and J by 0 bases, with 16 bases between. This CDR3 has 19 residues. Germline CDR1 reads SGHAT; CDR2 reads FQNNGV. In DNA, the CDR3 is TGTGCCAGCAGCTTAGGGAGGGGGGACAGAAACTCTGGGGCCAACGTCCTGACTTTC. Translating it yields CASSLGRGDRNSGANVLTF.

The chain recombines TRBV9 with TRBJ2-1; 12 positions agree with TRBD2. Unmatched junction bases numbered 3, after V lost 0 bases and J lost 8 bases. The V gene's germline CDR1 is SGDLS and CDR2 YYNGEE. This CDR3 region has 15 residues. The CDR3: CASSVVLAGGDEQFF. In DNA form, the CDR3 reads TGTGCCAGCAGCGTAGTACTAGCGGGGGGTGATGAGCAGTTCTTC.

This clone was counted a single time. The genes are TRBV15 and TRBJ2-7; 7 nucleotides agree with TRBD2. The CDR3 extends over 15 amino acids. In germline, CDR1 is LNHNV, CDR2 YYDKDF (reference sequence). Trimming cost V 3 bases and J 3 bases; bases outside gene matches: 8. The CDR3 protein is CATSSPSSGGYEQYF. The CDR3 DNA sequence: TGTGCCACCAGCAGCCCTTCATCGGGGGGCTACGAGCAGTACTTC.

This CDR3 reads CASSFPGVYSYEQYF. CDR3 in DNA: TGTGCCAGCAGCTTCCCCGGGGTATACTCCTACGAGCAGTACTTC. The J gene is TRBJ2-7, the V gene TRBV7-2; D is possibly TRBD2 (5 bases). The germline gives CDR1 SGHTA, CDR2 FQGNSA. V shed 3 bases and J shed 0 bases, with 12 bases lying between them. This CDR3 has 15 residues.

The J gene is TRBJ2-3, the V gene TRBV28; D not certain. The length of the CDR3 is 16 residues. Germline V CDR1 and CDR2: MDHEN, SYDVKM. V was cut by 5 bases and J by 4 bases, with 19 bases left in between. CDR3 nucleotides: TGTGCCAGCAGTGACAATACTGGATCTCTGGCAGATACGCAGTATTTT. It codes for CASSDNTGSLADTQYF.

This sequence joins TRBV14 and TRBJ2-1; D is perhaps TRBD2 (7 bases). The CDR3 loop spans 17 amino acids. The V end lost 1 base, the J end lost 5 bases, and 18 bases lay between the germline ends. Germline values: CDR1 SGHDN, CDR2 FVKESK. The CDR3 protein is CASSQGVIRGANNEQFF. The CDR3 DNA reads as TGTGCCAGCAGCCAAGGGGTGATTCGGGGGGCGAACAATGAGCAGTTCTTC. Combining the CDR3 with reference TRBV14 and TRBJ2-1 gives the whole variable domain EAGVTQFPSHSVIEKGQTVTLRCDPISGHDNLYWYRRVMGKEIKFLLHFVKESKQDESGMPNNRFLAERTGGTYSTLKVQPAELEDSGVYFCASSQGVIRGANNEQFFGPGTRLTVL.

The chain uses TRBV7-9 and TRBJ2-7, with a possible D match to TRBD2 (6 bases). This CDR3 is 14 amino acids long. V was pared by 6 bases and J by 4 bases, with 16 bases between. Germline assignment: CDR1 SEHNR and CDR2 FQNEAQ (reference sequence). CDR3 region: CASRPWGDSYEQYF. The CDR3 DNA is TGTGCCAGCAGGCCTTGGGGGGACTCTTACGAGCAGTACTTC.

This clone has more than one count but fewer than ten. This chain connects TRBV7-9 to TRBJ2-5, with D maybe TRBD2 (6 bases). This CDR3 comprises 16 residues. CDR1 is SEHNR, CDR2 FQNEAQ, per germline (reference sequence). V dropped 6 bases and J dropped 4 bases, with 21 bases sitting between them. This CDR3 is CASRNKEAGLGETQYF. CDR3 bases: TGTGCCAGCAGAAACAAAGAGGCGGGGTTGGGAGAGACCCAGTACTTC.

V is TRBV7-2 and J is TRBJ2-1; perhaps TRBD2 as D (5 bases). CDR3 length: 16 residues. Trimming removed 6 bases at V and 2 bases at J, with 17 bases between. The germline V gene encodes CDR1 SGHTA and CDR2 FQGNSA. The chain's CDR3 is CASRSLSSGTYNEQFF. The CDR3, as DNA: TGTGCCAGCAGGTCCCTCTCCAGCGGCACCTACAATGAGCAGTTCTTC.

The chain links TRBV28 to TRBJ2-7; tentative D call: TRBD2 (6 bases). The CDR3 runs to 15 residues. Trimming cost V 1 base and J 5 bases, with 15 bases left between them. The germline gives CDR1 MDHEN, CDR2 SYDVKM. The CDR3 DNA follows: TGTGCCAGCAGTTTATTCGGCGGGGTCACTAACGAGCAGTACTTC. Its translation is CASSLFGGVTNEQYF.

This clone occurred once. Other DNA sequences in the same sample also yield this CDR3. This chain links TRBV7-2 with TRBJ2-5; possible D gene TRBD1, 6 bases. Germline assignment: CDR1 SGHTA and CDR2 FQGNSA. The CDR3 is 13 amino acids. V was shortened by 6 bases and J by 2 bases, with 10 bases between the two germline ends. This CDR3 reads CASRPDSQETQYF. In DNA, the CDR3 is TGTGCCAGCAGACCGGACAGTCAAGAGACCCAGTACTTC.

The rearrangement joins TRBV5-1 to TRBJ2-2; 8 bases are shared with TRBD1. V shed 4 bases and J 0 bases; nucleotides not matched to a gene: 5. CDR1 SGHRS and CDR2 YFSETQ come from the germline V gene. This CDR3 is built from 16 residues. DNA of the CDR3: TGCGCCAGCAGCATCGGGGACAGGACGAACACCGGGGAGCTGTTTTTT. Protein product: CASSIGDRTNTGELFF.

This chain connects TRBV15 to TRBJ2-7; tentative D call: TRBD1 (5 bases). The CDR3 is 14 amino acids. Germline V lookup: CDR1 LNHNV, CDR2 YYDKDF (reference sequence). Trimming removed 2 bases at V and 0 bases at J, with 8 bases between. The CDR3 DNA is TGTGCCACCAGCAGATGGGGCGTCTCCTACGAGCAGTACTTC. Its protein product is CATSRWGVSYEQYF.

V gene TRBV7-6 combines with J gene TRBJ2-5, with 8 positions matching TRBD1. Losses at the gene ends were 2 bases for V and 1 base for J; bases not matched to a gene: 3. The CDR3 is 15 residues long. Germline CDR1 is SGHVS and CDR2 is FNYEAQ. This CDR3 reads CASSLPRGLQETQYF. CDR3 in DNA: TGTGCCAGCAGCTTACCCAGGGGGCTCCAAGAGACCCAGTACTTC.

This rearrangement joins TRBV7-3 to TRBJ2-3; 7 nucleotides align to TRBD2. Germline values: CDR1 SGHTA, CDR2 FQGTGA. The length of the CDR3 is 12 residues. Trimming removed 5 bases from V and 5 bases from J; junction bases left unmatched: 1. The CDR3 loop reads CASSPGGDTQYF. CDR3 in DNA: TGTGCCAGCAGCCCGGGGGGAGATACGCAGTATTTT. Based on the CDR3 plus reference TRBV7-3 and TRBJ2-3, the full variable domain is GAGVSQTPSNKVTEKGKYVELRCDPISGHTALYWYRQSLGQGPEFLIYFQGTGAADDSGLPNDRFFAVRPEGSVSTLKIQRTERGDSAVYLCASSPGGDTQYFGPGTRLTVL.

V and J are TRBV7-2 and TRBJ2-5, with D possibly TRBD2 on 5 matching bases. Germline V gene lookup returns CDR1 SGHTA and CDR2 FQGNSA. The CDR3 extends over 13 amino acids. V was clipped by 4 bases and J by 5 bases, with 11 bases between them. Written as DNA, the CDR3 is TGTGCCAGCAGCTCACCTAGCAAGGAGACCCAGTACTTC. Its protein product is CASSSPSKETQYF. The full variable domain, with the rest looked up from reference TRBV7-2 and TRBJ2-5, is GAGVSQSPSNKVTEKGKDVELRCDPISGHTALYWYRQSLGQGLEFLIYFQGNSAPDKSGLPSDRFSAERTGGSVSTLTIQRTQQEDSAVYLCASSSPSKETQYFGPGTRLLVL.

The genes are TRBV15 and TRBJ1-3; TRBD1 agrees at 7 bases. Trimming at V came to 4 bases and at J to 0 bases, leaving 6 bases not matched to a gene. The CDR3 is 16 amino acids. From germline, CDR1 is LNHNV and CDR2 YYDKDF (reference sequence). The CDR3 loop reads CATSIVDRVSGNTIYF. The CDR3 bases are TGTGCCACCAGCATCGTCGACAGGGTCTCTGGAAACACCATATATTTT.

The chain couples TRBV5-4 to TRBJ1-2; 10 bases are a match to TRBD1. Germline CDR1 is SGHNT and CDR2 is YYREEE (reference sequence). CDR3 size: 14 residues. V dropped 3 bases and J dropped 8; count of bases not matched to a gene: 7. DNA of the CDR3: TGTGCCAGCAGCTGGGGGGACAGGGGCAACGGCTACACCTTC. It specifies CASSWGDRGNGYTF. Using reference TRBV5-4 and TRBJ1-2 for the parts outside the CDR3, the full variable domain is ETGVTQSPTHLIKTRGQQVTLRCSSQSGHNTVSWYQQALGQGPQFIFQYYREEENGRGNFPPRFSGLQFPNYSSELNVNALELDDSALYLCASSWGDRGNGYTFGSGTRLTVV.

This rearrangement joins TRBV10-3 to TRBJ1-2; TRBD1 aligns across 7 bases. The V gene end was trimmed by 6 bases and the J gene end by 5 bases; junction bases not matched to a gene: 6. The germline V gene has CDR1 ENHRY and CDR2 SYGVKD. The CDR3 sequence is 13 residues long. CDR3 bases: TGTGCCATCAGGGGAGACAGGGATTATGGCTACACCTTC. Translated: CAIRGDRDYGYTF.

The sample holds one count of this clone. CDR3 residues: CASSLAVGRMDEQFF. In DNA form, the CDR3 reads TGCGCCAGCAGCTTGGCGGTCGGGAGAATGGATGAGCAGTTCTTC. The chain joins TRBV5-1 to TRBJ2-1, with D possibly matching TRBD2 (6 bases). The CDR3 loop spans 15 amino acids. Germline lookup yields CDR1 SGHRS and CDR2 YFSETQ. The V and J ends lost 0 bases and 8 bases respectively, with 15 bases between them.

The CDR3 DNA is TGTGCCAGCAGCTTTGGAGGACAGTACAACGAGCAGTACTTC. Residues: CASSFGGQYNEQYF. The chain carries TRBV7-6 and TRBJ2-7, with D possibly TRBD1 on 6 matching bases. V lost 3 bases and J lost 5, with 14 bases in between. Germline V gene data show CDR1 as SGHVS and CDR2 as FNYEAQ. This CDR3 has 14 amino acids.

V and J are TRBV20-1 and TRBJ1-2, with D uncertain. Trimming stripped 7 bases from V and 5 bases from J, with 11 bases between. The germline CDR1 and CDR2 sequences are DFQATT and SNEGSKA (reference sequence). The CDR3 spans 11 residues. CDR3 sequence: CSVERRYGYTF. The CDR3 nucleotides are TGCAGTGTAGAAAGGAGGTATGGCTACACCTTC.

This chain joins TRBV7-9 and TRBJ1-1; D gene ambiguous. Germline CDR1 and CDR2: SEHNR and FQNEAQ (reference sequence). The CDR3 is 11 residues long. The V and J ends lost 3 bases and 4 bases respectively, with 3 bases between them. CDR3 sequence: CASSFSTEAFF. CDR3 nucleotides: TGTGCCAGCAGCTTCAGCACTGAAGCTTTCTTT.

This rearrangement joins TRBV28 to TRBJ1-5; 8 nucleotides line up with TRBD1. This CDR3 contains 17 residues. In germline, CDR1 is MDHEN, CDR2 SYDVKM. V dropped 6 bases and J dropped 0; count of bases not matched to a gene: 10. CDR3 bases: TGTGCCAGCAGCTCAGGGGGCTGGAAGTATAGCAATCAGCCCCAGCATTTT. Its protein product is CASSSGGWKYSNQPQHF.

This chain joins TRBV7-8 and TRBJ1-1; D may be TRBD1 (5 bases). The CDR3 is made up of 14 amino acids. Trimming stripped 1 base from V and 5 bases from J, with 11 bases between. The germline CDR1 and CDR2 sequences are SGHVS and FQNEAQ. This CDR3 is CASSLGGVGTEAFF. As DNA, the CDR3 is TGTGCCAGCAGCTTAGGGGGGGTGGGGACTGAAGCTTTCTTT.